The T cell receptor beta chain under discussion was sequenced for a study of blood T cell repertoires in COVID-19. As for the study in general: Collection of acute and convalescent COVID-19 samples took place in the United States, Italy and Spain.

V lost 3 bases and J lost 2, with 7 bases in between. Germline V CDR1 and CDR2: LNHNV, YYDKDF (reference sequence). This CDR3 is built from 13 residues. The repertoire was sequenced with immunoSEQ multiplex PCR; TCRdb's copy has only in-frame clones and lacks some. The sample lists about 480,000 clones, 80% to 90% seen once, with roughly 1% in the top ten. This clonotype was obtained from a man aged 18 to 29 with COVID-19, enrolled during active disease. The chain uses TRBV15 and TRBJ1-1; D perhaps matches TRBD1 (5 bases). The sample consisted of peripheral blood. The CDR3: CATSRGGNTEAFF. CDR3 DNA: TGTGCCACCAGCAGGGGGGGAAACACTGAAGCTTTCTTT.